The rows below give T cell receptor beta chains drawn from one sample of a study of T-cell memory formation after mild COVID-19. TCRdb reanalysed the 5' RACE reads using MiXCR and keeps one entry per CDR3 protein. The sample has 290,000 or so distinct CDR3 sequences; approximately 19% are singletons. Sequences were obtained from PBMCs or a T cell subset sorted from them (not recorded which). These TCRs come from a man between 18 and 35 years old who had mild COVID-19 (a few samples of this study predate the infection). Cell type and time point are not known. CDR3s include the opening cysteine and the closing phenylalanine or tryptophan. A D gene is named only where the DNA matches it firmly. Where a row states a size, it is once, few, many or the class of an expanded clone; other rows omit it.

few	.	TRBJ2-7	TRBV5-1	CASSLAPRQGGEQYF	TGCGCCAGCAGCTTGGCCCCCCGACAGGGAGGCGAGCAGTACTTC
.	.	TRBJ1-2	TRBV7-2	CASSPGSLVNYGYTF	TGTGCCAGCAGTCCGGGGTCCCTGGTAAACTATGGCTACACCTTC
.	.	TRBJ1-2	TRBV7-9	CASSSNEGYTF	TGTGCCAGCAGCTCGAATGAGGGCTACACCTTC
few	.	TRBJ1-1	TRBV11-1	CASSPLVAVPEAFF	TGTGCCAGCAGCCCCCTCGTGGCAGTGCCTGAAGCTTTCTTT
.	TRBD1	TRBJ1-6	TRBV12-3/TRBV12-4	CASSLRGQGLSPLHF	TGTGCCAGCAGTTTAAGGGGACAGGGTCTTTCACCCCTCCACTTT
.	.	TRBJ2-5	TRBV5-1	CASSRNWDQETQYF	TGCGCCAGCAGCCGTAATTGGGATCAAGAGACCCAGTACTTC
few	TRBD1	TRBJ2-1	TRBV18	CASSPGQGYNEQFF	TGTGCCAGCTCACCGGGACAGGGATACAATGAGCAGTTCTTC
.	TRBD1	TRBJ1-6	TRBV6-1	CASRRTGVASPLHF	TGTGCCAGCAGAAGGACAGGGGTGGCTTCACCCCTCCACTTT
.	.	TRBJ2-2	TRBV5-1	CASSQGPYTGELFF	TGCGCCAGCAGCCAGGGACCCTACACCGGGGAGCTGTTTTTT
few	.	TRBJ1-3	TRBV2	CASSSSDGSGNTIYF	TGTGCCAGCTCGAGTAGTGATGGATCTGGAAACACCATATATTTT
many	TRBD1	TRBJ1-1	TRBV5-1	CASSHGQGATEAFF	TGCGCCAGCAGCCACGGACAGGGGGCGACTGAAGCTTTCTTT
few	TRBD1	TRBJ2-7	TRBV7-9	CASSLRDRGNPYEQYF	TGTGCCAGCAGCTTACGGGACAGGGGGAACCCATACGAGCAGTACTTC
.	TRBD1	TRBJ1-2	TRBV7-9	CASSGGDSANYGYTF	TGTGCCAGCAGCGGGGGGGACAGCGCTAACTATGGCTACACCTTC
few	TRBD1	TRBJ1-5	TRBV4-1	CASSQADRGPYSNQPQHF	TGCGCCAGCAGCCAAGCTGACAGGGGGCCTTATAGCAATCAGCCCCAGCATTTT
many	.	TRBJ2-1	TRBV15	CATSSGTSGSYNEQFF	TGTGCCACCAGCAGCGGGACCTCCGGCTCCTACAATGAGCAGTTCTTC
.	TRBD1	TRBJ1-1	TRBV7-9	CASSLVSLSGQGGFAEAFF	TGTGCCAGCAGCTTAGTTAGCCTGTCGGGACAGGGGGGCTTTGCTGAAGCTTTCTTT
.	.	TRBJ2-5	TRBV6-5	CASTPAETQETQYF	TGTGCCAGCACTCCTGCAGAAACCCAAGAGACCCAGTACTTC
few	.	TRBJ2-2	TRBV11-2	CASSLDRGVGELFF	TGTGCCAGCAGCTTAGATCGGGGCGTCGGGGAGCTGTTTTTT
many	.	TRBJ1-5	TRBV18	CASSPSAGLINQPQHF	TGTGCCAGCTCACCATCGGCAGGGCTCATCAATCAGCCCCAGCATTTT
.	TRBD1	TRBJ1-1	TRBV5-1	CASRRQGGTEAFF	TGCGCCAGCAGGAGACAGGGCGGGACTGAAGCTTTCTTT
.	TRBD1	TRBJ1-2	TRBV4-1	CASSQEMDRDYGYTF	TGCGCCAGCAGCCAAGAAATGGACAGGGACTATGGCTACACCTTC
.	TRBD1	TRBJ2-1	TRBV5-1	CASSLFTGQGIYNEQFF	TGCGCCAGCAGTTTATTTACGGGACAGGGTATCTACAATGAGCAGTTCTTC
few	.	TRBJ1-2	TRBV4-3	CASSQVTLGPTGYTF	TGCGCCAGCAGCCAAGTCACTTTGGGACCAACGGGCTACACCTTC
few	.	TRBJ2-3	TRBV29-1	CSGGEAADTQYF	TGCAGCGGCGGGGAGGCGGCAGATACGCAGTATTTT
.	.	TRBJ2-1	TRBV7-9	CASSLGSAMTYRGEQFF	TGTGCCAGCAGCTTAGGCTCAGCCATGACCTATCGGGGTGAGCAGTTCTTC
many	.	TRBJ2-3	TRBV4-3	CASSQVGVFTDTQYF	TGCGCCAGCAGCCAAGTCGGGGTTTTCACAGATACGCAGTATTTT
.	.	TRBJ1-2	TRBV4-1	CASSQDPTLNYGYTF	TGCGCCAGCAGCCAAGATCCCACCCTCAACTATGGCTACACCTTC
.	TRBD1	TRBJ2-2	TRBV7-9	CASSLARTGVWAGELFF	TGTGCCAGCAGCTTAGCGCGGACAGGGGTATGGGCCGGGGAGCTGTTTTTT
.	.	TRBJ1-1	TRBV9	CASSSRQTNTEAFF	TGTGCCAGCAGCTCCAGACAGACGAACACTGAAGCTTTCTTT
.	.	TRBJ2-3	TRBV28	CASSFEASTDTQYF	TGTGCCAGCAGTTTCGAGGCTAGCACAGATACGCAGTATTTT
many	TRBD1	TRBJ1-1	TRBV5-5	CASSQVTGSDTEAFF	TGTGCCAGCAGCCAGGTGACAGGGTCGGACACTGAAGCTTTCTTT
.	TRBD1	TRBJ2-2	TRBV19	CATHKDRANTGELFF	TGTGCCACCCACAAGGACAGGGCGAACACCGGGGAGCTGTTTTTT
.	.	TRBJ2-3	TRBV12-3/TRBV12-4	CASSSSGRTQYF	TGTGCCAGCAGCTCCTCGGGACGAACGCAGTATTTT
few	.	TRBJ2-7	TRBV6-6	CASSYGRSGEAYEQYF	TGTGCCAGCAGTTACGGGAGGTCGGGGGAAGCTTACGAGCAGTACTTC
.	.	TRBJ2-3	TRBV7-9	CASLGRSDTQYF	TGTGCCAGCTTGGGCCGGTCAGATACGCAGTATTTT
.	.	TRBJ2-5	TRBV5-1	CASSLGASGETQYF	TGCGCCAGCAGCTTGGGGGCCTCTGGGGAGACCCAGTACTTC
.	.	TRBJ1-6	TRBV7-2	CASSLTGNSPLHF	TGTGCCAGCAGCTTAACAGGCAATTCACCCCTCCACTTT
few	.	TRBJ2-7	TRBV27	CASSFSGTLRVEQYF	TGTGCCAGCAGTTTCTCCGGGACCCTCCGGGTGGAGCAGTACTTC
few	TRBD1	TRBJ2-1	TRBV9	CASGQGIYNEQFF	TGTGCCTCCGGACAGGGCATCTACAATGAGCAGTTCTTC
many	.	TRBJ2-7	TRBV7-2	CASSSFGGSPLYEQYF	TGTGCCAGCAGCTCCTTCGGAGGTAGCCCCCTCTACGAGCAGTACTTC
.	TRBD1	TRBJ1-1	TRBV9	CASSVGTGHTEAFF	TGTGCCAGCAGCGTAGGGACAGGGCACACTGAAGCTTTCTTT
few	TRBD1	TRBJ2-2	TRBV7-3	CASQTGANTGELFF	TGTGCCAGCCAAACAGGGGCGAACACCGGGGAGCTGTTTTTT
few	.	TRBJ1-3	TRBV7-3	CASSLDSNSGNTIYF	TGTGCCAGCAGCCTAGACAGTAACTCTGGAAACACCATATATTTT
.	TRBD1	TRBJ1-5	TRBV4-3	CASSRDRGIGNQPQHF	TGCGCCAGCAGCCGTGACAGGGGGATTGGCAATCAGCCCCAGCATTTT
.	.	TRBJ1-5	TRBV27	CASSSTGNGNQPQHF	TGTGCCAGCAGTTCCACAGGGAATGGTAATCAGCCCCAGCATTTT
once	.	TRBJ1-1	TRBV6-6	CASSYSFRGTEAFF	TGTGCCAGCAGTTACTCATTTCGGGGGACTGAAGCTTTCTTT
many	.	TRBJ1-1	TRBV5-1	CASSLAPANTEAFF	TGCGCCAGCAGCTTGGCCCCAGCAAACACTGAAGCTTTCTTT
.	.	TRBJ2-3	TRBV12-3/TRBV12-4	CASSNSPQVDTQYF	TGTGCCAGCAGCAATAGTCCCCAGGTTGATACGCAGTATTTT
many	TRBD1	TRBJ1-2	TRBV11-2	CASSESTGYGYTF	TGTGCCAGCAGCGAATCGACAGGGTATGGCTACACCTTC
many	.	TRBJ1-1	TRBV9	CASSVGGTEAFF	TGTGCCAGCAGCGTAGGAGGGACTGAAGCTTTCTTT
few	.	TRBJ1-1	TRBV9	CASSEVGDTEAFF	TGTGCCAGCAGCGAAGTCGGGGACACTGAAGCTTTCTTT
few	.	TRBJ2-5	TRBV18	CASSPPTGETQYF	TGTGCCAGCTCACCACCGACTGGCGAGACCCAGTACTTC
.	.	TRBJ1-6	TRBV4-3	CASSQEIGRGYNSPLHF	TGCGCCAGCAGCCAAGAGATAGGCAGGGGTTATAATTCACCCCTCCACTTT
few	.	TRBJ2-1	TRBV4-2	CASSQGSSFSDEQFF	TGTGCCAGCAGCCAAGGGTCTAGCTTTTCCGATGAGCAGTTCTTC
.	.	TRBJ1-5	TRBV9	CASSPQGIQPQHF	TGTGCCAGCAGCCCCCAGGGAATTCAGCCCCAGCATTTT
.	TRBD1	TRBJ1-2	TRBV12-3/TRBV12-4	CASRQTGISDGYTF	TGTGCCAGCAGGCAGACAGGGATCTCGGATGGCTACACCTTC
.	.	TRBJ1-1	TRBV4-2	CASTPRPRAEAFF	TGTGCCAGCACCCCCCGGCCCCGGGCTGAAGCTTTCTTT
.	TRBD2	TRBJ2-2	TRBV5-1	CASSSGTMHTGELFF	TGCGCCAGCAGCTCCGGGACTATGCACACCGGGGAGCTGTTTTTT
many	.	TRBJ2-3	TRBV7-2	CASSWTTGIGDTQYF	TGTGCCAGCAGCTGGACAACGGGGATTGGCGATACGCAGTATTTT
few	TRBD2	TRBJ2-1	TRBV24-1	CATSDLPQGRDEQFF	TGTGCCACCAGTGATTTGCCCCAAGGGAGGGATGAGCAGTTCTTC